This is a list of T cell receptor beta chains from one sample in a study of vaccination and CD4 T cells after COVID-19. In TCRdb, the PCR reads were re-called with MiXCR into one record per CDR3 protein. In the table there are more than 15,000 distinct CDR3 sequences, approximately 54% of which are singletons. These receptors have no identified antigens. The sample taken for sequencing was CD4+ T cells from blood, cultured in vitro. The receptors were gathered from a human donor who had recovered from COVID-19. Both conserved end residues are part of each CDR3. D genes are given only for firm matches. Size tells how often a clone was seen (once, few, many) or the class of an expanded clone, and some rows leave it out.

>.|.|TRBJ2-7|TRBV7-9
TGTGCCAGCAGCCTCACCCTTGGACTGACCTCCTACGAGCAGTACTTC
CASSLTLGLTSYEQYF
>.|TRBD1|TRBJ1-6|TRBV25-1
TGTGCCAGCAGTCGACAGGGGACCGAATTTTCACCCCTCCACTTT
CASSRQGTEFSPLHF
>.|TRBD1|TRBJ1-6|TRBV2
TGTGCCAGCAGCCCCGACAGGGGAGGACATTCACCCCTCCACTTT
CASSPDRGGHSPLHF
>few|TRBD1|TRBJ1-2|TRBV6-1
TGTGCCAGCAGTAATCGGGACAGGCCCATACACACCTTC
CASSNRDRPIHTF
>.|.|TRBJ2-2|TRBV5-4
TGTGCCAGCAGCTTTGTTAGCGGGGAGCTGTTTTTT
CASSFVSGELFF
>.|TRBD1|TRBJ1-1|TRBV6-1
TGTGCCAGCAGTCGAGCCGGGACAGGGGTGTGGAGCACTGAAGCTTTCTTT
CASSRAGTGVWSTEAFF
>.|.|TRBJ1-1|TRBV20-1
TGCAGTGCTACCAAAGACGGGAACACTGAAGCTTTCTTT
CSATKDGNTEAFF
>few|TRBD1|TRBJ1-1|TRBV27
TGTGCCAGCAGTTTAATGGCAGGGGGAACTGAAGCTTTCTTT
CASSLMAGGTEAFF
>few|.|TRBJ1-2|TRBV20-1
TGCAGTGCTCCACCCGGGACATTTTATGGCTACACCTTC
CSAPPGTFYGYTF
>.|.|TRBJ2-5|TRBV11-3
TGTGCCAGCAGCTTAAACAGGGAAGAGCCCCAGTACTTC
CASSLNREEPQYF
>.|.|TRBJ2-3|TRBV19
TGTGCCAGTAGTATTTGGACTGGGGATACGCAGTATTTT
CASSIWTGDTQYF
>.|.|TRBJ2-1|TRBV20-1
TGCAGTGCTAGGAACCAAATTCCCAATGAGCAGTTCTTC
CSARNQIPNEQFF
>.|TRBD1|TRBJ1-6|TRBV27
TGTGCCAGCAGTCCCAGGACAGGCATTAATTCACCCCTCCACTTT
CASSPRTGINSPLHF
>.|TRBD2|TRBJ2-1|TRBV5-1
TGCGCCAGCAGCAGGACTAGCGGGTACTACAATGAGCAGTTCTTC
CASSRTSGYYNEQFF
>.|.|TRBJ1-2|TRBV7-9
TGTGCCAGCAGCCTAGTTCCTAACTATGGCTACACCTTC
CASSLVPNYGYTF
>.|.|TRBJ2-1|TRBV7-6
TGTGCTAGCAGCCAAGATGGCTCCTACAATGAGCAGTTCTTC
CASSQDGSYNEQFF
>.|.|TRBJ2-6|TRBV27
TGTGCCAGCAGTCGAACCCCCCCCGACGATATCCTGGGGGCCAACGTCCTGACTTTC
CASSRTPPDDILGANVLTF
>.|TRBD2|TRBJ2-5|TRBV10-3
TGTGCCATCAGTCCCGAACCAGCGGGGGGGAAACCCCGAAAAGAGACCCAGTACTTC
CAISPEPAGGKPRKETQYF
>.|TRBD1|TRBJ1-1|TRBV20-1
TGCAGTGCAGTTACAGGGGCCGACACTGAAGCTTTCTTT
CSAVTGADTEAFF
>.|TRBD1|TRBJ2-7|TRBV4-3
TGCGCCAGCAGCCAAGGACAGGGGAACTACGAGCAGTACTTC
CASSQGQGNYEQYF
>.|TRBD1|TRBJ1-2|TRBV2
TGTGCCAGCAGGGGGGACAGGGGAAACGGCTACACCTTC
CASRGDRGNGYTF
>.|TRBD2|TRBJ2-1|TRBV30
TGTGCCTGGGACCCCCGGGGGGGCAGTGAGCAGTTCTTC
CAWDPRGGSEQFF
>.|.|TRBJ1-6|TRBV5-4
TGTGCCAGCAGCCCCGGGTGGGGGGATAATTCACCCCTCCACTTT
CASSPGWGDNSPLHF
>.|TRBD2|TRBJ2-5|TRBV20-1
TGCAGTGCTAGAGGTATCGGGGGGGCTCCCCAAGAGACCCAGTACTTC
CSARGIGGAPQETQYF
>.|.|TRBJ2-3|TRBV6-1
TGTGCCAGCAGGGGCTGGGACAACACAGATACGCAGTATTTT
CASRGWDNTDTQYF
>.|.|TRBJ2-3|TRBV7-2
TGTGCCAGCAGCTTCAACATTTATACGCAGTATTTT
CASSFNIYTQYF
>few|.|TRBJ2-3|TRBV7-8
TGTGCCAGCAGCTTAGACCACGGAGATACGCAGTATTTT
CASSLDHGDTQYF
>.|TRBD1|TRBJ1-2|TRBV11-3
TGTGCCAGCAGCTCGGGTGGACAGGGGGCAGGAGTTGGCTACACCTTC
CASSSGGQGAGVGYTF
>.|.|TRBJ1-1|TRBV21-1
TGTGCCAGCAGCAAAGCAAATGGAGGGCGGGAGAACACTGAAGCTTTCTTT
CASSKANGGRENTEAFF
>few|.|TRBJ2-5|TRBV2
TGTGCCAGCAGTGTTTTCACAGAGACCCAGTACTTC
CASSVFTETQYF
>.|TRBD1|TRBJ2-3|TRBV7-2
TGTGCCAGCAGCTTGGGGACAGGGCGGATAGATACGCAGTATTTT
CASSLGTGRIDTQYF
>few|TRBD1|TRBJ2-2|TRBV24-1
TGTGCCACCAGTGATCCCCGACAGGGGAACACCGGGGAGCTGTTTTTT
CATSDPRQGNTGELFF
>.|.|TRBJ1-6|TRBV4-1
TGCGCCAGCAGCCAAGATACCAAGGGGGGATTGCCCCTCCACTTT
CASSQDTKGGLPLHF
>.|TRBD2|TRBJ2-3|TRBV5-6
TGTGCCAGCAGGTTGACTAGCGGGGGGTTTGATACGCAGTATTTT
CASRLTSGGFDTQYF
>.|.|TRBJ2-7|TRBV14
TGTGCCAGCAGCCATTGGCGCAGTTCCTACGAGCAGTACTTC
CASSHWRSSYEQYF
>few|.|TRBJ2-3|TRBV25-1
TGTGCCAGCAGTATAGTGTGGGAGGCCCCCACAGATACGCAGTATTTT
CASSIVWEAPTDTQYF
>.|.|TRBJ1-1|TRBV12-5
TGTGCTAGTGGTTACCCGGCAGGGGCAATTACTGAAGCTTTCTTT
CASGYPAGAITEAFF
>.|.|TRBJ1-5|TRBV12-3/TRBV12-4
TGTGCCAGCAGTTTGGGTCAGGGTCTGGCCCAGCATTTT
CASSLGQGLAQHF
>.|.|TRBJ1-5|TRBV2
TGTGCCAGCAGCCCGGTCGGTCGGTGGGGACCCCAGCATTTT
CASSPVGRWGPQHF
>.|.|TRBJ2-5|TRBV6-1
TGTGCCAGCAGTAGGGGGTCCGGGGGCGGGGAGACCCAGTACTTC
CASSRGSGGGETQYF
>.|.|TRBJ1-1|TRBV7-9
TGTGCCAGCAGAGCAGGACAAGCGAACACTGAAGCTTTCTTT
CASRAGQANTEAFF
>.|.|TRBJ1-6|TRBV4-1
TGCGCCAGCAGCCAAGAAGGGGGGTTAGGGATTAATTCACCCCTCCACTTT
CASSQEGGLGINSPLHF
>once|TRBD1|TRBJ1-4|TRBV7-9
TGTGCCAGCAGCGCCTGGACAGGGCTTAGAGTTGAAAAACTGTTTTTT
CASSAWTGLRVEKLFF
>large|.|TRBJ2-7|TRBV24-1
TGTGCCACCAGTGATTTTTCCTGGGACGAGCAGTACTTC
CATSDFSWDEQYF
>.|.|TRBJ1-6|TRBV19
TGTGCCAGTAGTACCTGGGGTTCACCCCTCCACTTT
CASSTWGSPLHF
>.|.|TRBJ2-7|TRBV10-3
TGTGCCATCAGTGATGGGGGCAACCATTACGAGCAGTACTTC
CAISDGGNHYEQYF
>.|TRBD2|TRBJ2-1|TRBV7-3
TGTGCCAGCAGCCAAAGACCCAGGCAGCCCGGGGGGTTGTTCTTC
CASSQRPRQPGGLFF
>.|TRBD1|TRBJ1-5|TRBV6-1
TGTGCCAGCAGTCGCTCCGGGACAGGGGGACAGCCCCAGCATTTT
CASSRSGTGGQPQHF
>few|.|TRBJ1-1|TRBV7-8
TGTGCCAGCAGCTTAGGTAGTGGATTGACTGAAGCTTTCTTT
CASSLGSGLTEAFF
>.|TRBD1|TRBJ1-1|TRBV6-1
TGTGCCAGCAGTACCGCGACAGGGGCGAACACTGAAGCTTTCTTT
CASSTATGANTEAFF
>.|TRBD1|TRBJ2-2|TRBV10-2
TGCGCCAGCAGGATGGGACAGGGGAACACCGGGGAGCTGTTTTTT
CASRMGQGNTGELFF
>once|.|TRBJ2-3|TRBV4-2
TGTGCCAGCAGCCAAGGGGGGGCAGACGCAGATACGCAGTATTTT
CASSQGGADADTQYF
>.|.|TRBJ2-3|TRBV7-9
TGTGCCAGCAGCTCAAGGACCGATACGCAGTATTTT
CASSSRTDTQYF
>few|.|TRBJ2-2|TRBV20-1
TGCAGTGCTATACGGGACATCAACACCGGGGAGCTGTTTTTT
CSAIRDINTGELFF
>once|TRBD2|TRBJ2-3|TRBV4-1
TGCGCCAGCAGCCATGATGGACTAGCGGGAGGGCCAACAGATACGCAGTATTTT
CASSHDGLAGGPTDTQYF